The entry below gives a single T cell receptor (beta chain) sequence along with its context. The antigen it binds to is not known. Within one base of it there is no much larger clone, and no base qualities were kept. The receptor library was made with the immunoSEQ multiplex PCR assay. DNA from the cultured, isolated CD4+ T cells was subjected to TCR beta CDR3 sequencing. The authors processed their data as follows. The analysis removed non-productive TCR sequences, trimmed reads to the CDR3 region, and retained only CDR3s that were 7 or more amino acids long. The MANAFEST web app was used to pick out antigen-specific clonotypes by comparing their expansion in peptide wells with that in reference cultures. To be called positive, a clone needed expansion at FDR<0.05 compared with the reference and with all other wells, an odds ratio greater than 5, and a frequency greater than 0.1% in two replicate wells. A clonotype was defined as cross-reactive if the clonotype was significantly expanded both in SARS-CoV-2 spike wells and in at least one common cold coronavirus spike condition. CDR3 similarity was assessed by Levenshtein distance with the stringdist R package, and unrooted trees were built with ape in R 3.6.1. TCRdb's version of the immuneACCESS table is confined to in-frame rearrangements and falls short of the full clone set. An unresolved V gene accounts for under half of the shortfall where checked; the remainder is of unknown origin. V and J calls and clone size are as listed in that table; D and trimming were resolved from the DNA. This sample is represented by roughly 63,000 clones; 78% of them were singletons. The ten largest make up 2% of the sample.

Sequences SNHLY (CDR1) and FYNNEI (CDR2) are obtained from the germline V gene. Including cysteine and phenylalanine, the CDR3 has 15 amino acids. Of the read, only the CDR3 DNA is kept; its 45 bases are in frame from base 1. V sheds 10 bases and J sheds 0 bases, leaving 15 bases between their ends. These data belong to a study of vaccination effects on CD4 cells after COVID-19 (dated by TCRdb to between 2021 and 2024). At the level of the whole study: Across the study, the median time from the second dose to post-vaccine sampling was 72 days (range 14 to 241). SARS-CoV-2 spike-specific CD4+ TCR repertoires from before and after mRNA vaccination were compared in COVID-19 convalescent patients and in infection-naive vaccine recipients. A total of 10 COVID-19 convalescent patients and a handful of SARS-CoV-2-naive healthy vaccine recipients were included in the full study. In the study, cultures from other donors were sequenced using the Oncomine TCR Beta short-read assay on an Illumina iSeq 100. The study at large found these results: In healthy vaccine recipients, vaccine-induced clones were almost all SARS-CoV-2 mono-reactive, with only 1 of 255 being cross-reactive with common cold coronaviruses. Marked clonal contraction was observed in both infection-induced and vaccine-induced clones at late post-vaccination timepoints, consistent with waning T cell responses. Limitations of the study were the small number of convalescent patients and the absence of early post-infection timepoints.

In the ViraFEST assay, PBMC were stimulated with viral peptide pools, and antigen-specific CD4+ T cell clonotypes were then identified by expansion using TCR sequencing. After less than 13 days of culture, CD4+ T cells were isolated with the EasySep CD4+ T cell isolation kit. Each participant got two doses of an mRNA SARS-CoV-2 vaccine, either BNT162b2 or mRNA-1273. None of the healthy vaccine recipients had a prior SARS-CoV-2 infection, which was confirmed by nucleocapsid antibody tests that came back negative both before and after vaccination. Roughly 2 million PBMC per well were cultured in IMDM with roughly 5% human AB serum, 7.5 to 10 IU/ml IL-2 and gentamicin, plus 10 ug/ml peptides. Half of the culture medium was replaced with fresh IL-2-containing medium on days 3 and 7. Unless noted otherwise, every peptide stimulation condition was grown in triplicate wells. PBMC were separated from whole blood using Ficoll-Paque Plus gradient centrifugation and were then either cryopreserved at -140C or used fresh. The overlapping peptide pools covered the spike proteins of SARS-CoV-2 and of the common cold coronaviruses HCoV-NL63, HCoV-OC43 and HCoV-229E. The QIAamp micro DNA kit was used to extract genomic DNA from the cultured CD4+ T cells.

Material: CD4+ T cells from PBMCs cultured with HCoV-OC43 spike peptides, obtained after COVID-19 vaccination. The cell subset or site tag for this specimen amounts to: HCoV-OC43 spike overlapping peptide pool stimulation. This TCR was sampled from a human donor who received a COVID-19 vaccine. The rearrangement joined TRBV2 to TRBJ2-2; the D gene is not confidently resolved. The DNA is as follows: TGTGCCACCTCCGCACAGTTAGCGAACACCGGGGAGCTGTTTTTT. It translates as CATSAQLANTGELFF.